The sequence of this T cell receptor (beta chain) was determined in a study of T cell responses to AZD1222 COVID-19 vaccine (dated by TCRdb to about 2021). Context from the whole study: TCR sequencing covered 233 trial participants: 200 to 220 given two doses of AZD1222 and around 25 given two doses of MenACWY control vaccine. Trial participants were enrolled by age into 18-55, 56-69 and 70-plus year subgroups, with about 150, 28 and 57 TCR-sequenced participants respectively. Study-wide findings and limitations: Most participants were white British and females outnumbered males, and the authors suggested that clonal diversity may have been underestimated. CD4 TCRs associated with the vaccine covered the entire spike protein, and the dominant responses were in regions 160-218 and 743-854. Conclusions about previously exposed vaccinees are limited, since just five or six AZD1222 recipients were seropositive for SARS-CoV-2 at baseline. After two AZD1222 doses, spike-specific TCR breadth and depth were significantly higher than at day 0 and than in MenACWY recipients. No day 14 peak-response samples were available, so repertoires were characterized only after the peak T cell response. Epitopes outside the regions mutated in the B.1.351 and B.1.1.7 variants were reportedly recognized by nearly half of the unique spike-specific TCRs. The 56-69-year group was small, and its depth increase did not reach significance, likely because of low power.

The time point label here, explained by the study, means: about 28 days (+/-7) after the second vaccine dose. AZD1222 recipients given second doses at about 4 weeks or at about 12 weeks were pooled, since spike-specific TCR depth and breadth were not found to differ between the two schedules. Samples from vaccinated people were obtained from the UK trials COV001 and COV002, which included a single-blind randomized controlled phase 2/3 trial of AZD1222 (ChAdOx1 nCoV-19) in healthy adults. For TCRbeta chain sequencing, PBMC samples from trial participants were taken at day 0 and at day 28 after the second dose. The CDR3 regions of human TCRbeta chains were subjected to immunosequencing. The paper's data handling went like this. Repertoire TCRs were checked for matches against a reference library of SARS-CoV-2-specific TCRs that had been generated using the MIRA antigen-specificity platform. Breadth was defined as the fraction of unique TCRs that were SARS-CoV-2-associated, and depth was defined as the fraction of total T cells that were SARS-CoV-2-associated. Each spike-specific TCR was assigned to its reactive spike region and to a CD4 or CD8 class using the MIRA data. Log10-transformed breadth and depth values were compared by one-way ANOVA with Sidak's multiple comparisons tests. The table was pulled from immuneACCESS by TCRdb, which kept in-frame rearrangements only. Such tables lose some clones; where checked, under half of the loss comes from unresolved V genes, and the rest has no known cause. The V and J calls and clone size are taken from that table; D and trimming were inferred from the DNA. Present in this sample are tens of thousands of clones, 70% to 90% of which were seen just once. The ten largest clones take up about 28% of the sample.

As for this clone: Its target antigen remains unknown. Base qualities were left out, and no much larger clone turns up one base away.

CDR3 length: 14 amino acids, cysteine to phenylalanine. CDR3 DNA is the only sequence kept; it has 42 bases, read in frame from the first base. In the germline V gene (reference sequence), CDR1 corresponds to MNHEY and CDR2 to SMNVEV. The trim is 3 bases for V and 7 bases for J, with a gap of 12 bases between the germline ends. Here the chain combines TRBV27 and TRBJ2-2, with an unclear D gene assignment. Sample: peripheral blood, taken 28 days after the second AZD1222 dose. This receptor was obtained from an adult who received the AZD1222 COVID-19 vaccine. The DNA reads as follows: TGTGCCAGCAGTTTCACCCGGGCGATCGGGGAGCTGTTTTTT. Translated, it reads CASSFTRAIGELFF.